The 28 T cell receptor beta chains below all came from one sample that was sequenced in a study of blood T cell repertoires in COVID-19. Some clones are missing from TCRdb's copy, which holds only in-frame ones; the method was immunoSEQ multiplex PCR. Among approximately 300,000 clones listed, about nine tenths were seen once. Specimen: PBMCs or T cells enriched from blood (not recorded which). All receptors come from a man in his sixties who had recovered from COVID-19.

This clone has a single count. This rearrangement joins TRBV6-5 to TRBJ2-7; D uncertain. The CDR3 runs 16 residues. Germline CDR1 is MNHEY and CDR2 is SVGAGI. Trimming cost V 0 bases and J 2 bases, with 14 bases left between them. CDR3 sequence: CASSYSRLTSTYEQYF. The DNA of the CDR3 is TGTGCCAGCAGTTACTCGAGGCTAACCTCAACCTACGAGCAGTACTTC.

The gene calls are TRBV7-2 and TRBJ1-1; D not certain. Trimming cost V 5 bases and J 0 bases, with 13 bases left between them. CDR3 length: 15 residues. Looked up from germline, CDR1 is SGHTA and CDR2 is FQGNSA. The DNA of the CDR3 is TGTGCCAGCAGCCCCATGGTCACAGTGAACACTGAAGCTTTCTTT. Translated: CASSPMVTVNTEAFF.

This chain uses TRBV28 with TRBJ2-7, with 10 bases aligning to TRBD2. Germline CDR1 MDHEN, CDR2 SYDVKM. This CDR3 spans 14 amino acids. The V gene end was trimmed by 5 bases and the J gene end by 4 bases; junction bases not matched to a gene: 5. In DNA, the CDR3 is TGTGCCAGCAGTCTAGCGGGAGTACGATACGAGCAGTACTTC. Translation: CASSLAGVRYEQYF.

The chain joins TRBV7-9 to TRBJ2-1, with a weak D call TRBD1 (6 bases). Between the trimmed V and J ends, which lost 2 bases and 7 bases, there was a span of 15 bases. The germline CDR1 and CDR2 sequences are SEHNR and FQNEAQ (reference sequence). This CDR3 region has 15 residues. Here the CDR3 DNA reads TGTGCCAGCAGCTTACGTACAGGGCCCATGAATGAGCAGTTCTTC. Translated: CASSLRTGPMNEQFF. The complete variable domain, with remaining parts taken from reference TRBV7-9 and TRBJ2-1, reads DTGVSQNPRHKITKRGQNVTFRCDPISEHNRLYWYRQTLGQGPEFLTYFQNEAQLEKSRLLSDRFSAERPKGSFSTLEIQRTEQGDSAMYLCASSLRTGPMNEQFFGPGTRLTVL.

The chain couples TRBV5-4 to TRBJ2-3, with TRBD2 matching over 11 bases. The germline V gene has CDR1 SGHNT and CDR2 YYREEE (reference sequence). V lost 6 bases and J lost 5; bases outside the gene matches: 5. CDR3 length equals 14 residues. The CDR3 reads CASKLAGGEDTQYF. The CDR3 region has the DNA TGTGCCAGCAAATTAGCGGGAGGGGAAGATACGCAGTATTTT.

The chain carries TRBV28 and TRBJ2-7, with TRBD2 matching over 9 bases. This CDR3 region has 13 residues. V trimming: 3 bases; J trimming: 12 bases; junction bases outside the gene matches: 9. The germline V gene has CDR1 MDHEN and CDR2 SYDVKM. CDR3 in amino acids: CASSLDPASGAYF. CDR3 coding DNA: TGTGCCAGCAGTTTGGATCCGGCTAGCGGGGCGTACTTC.

This clone came up once. The rearrangement uses TRBV28 and TRBJ2-7, with 14 bases aligning to TRBD2. The CDR3 loop spans 16 amino acids. V gave up 4 bases and J gave up 5 bases; unmatched junction bases: 7. Germline V gene data show CDR1 as MDHEN and CDR2 as SYDVKM. The CDR3 region is CASSSTTSGRANEQYF. CDR3 DNA: TGTGCCAGCAGTTCGACGACTAGCGGGAGGGCAAACGAGCAGTACTTC.

This chain connects TRBV19 to TRBJ1-1, with TRBD1 matching 8 bases. Germline lookup yields CDR1 LNHDA and CDR2 SQIVND (reference sequence). CDR3 size: 15 residues. After removal of 5 bases from V and 5 bases from J, the junction contained 10 bases not matched to a gene. In DNA form, the CDR3 reads TGTGCCAGTAGTCAAAACGGACAGGGACGGACTGAAGCTTTCTTT. Protein: CASSQNGQGRTEAFF.

The chain recombines TRBV12-3 or TRBV12-4 with TRBJ2-7; D not certain. Trimming left V 5 bases short and J 0 bases short, with 8 bases between. The CDR3 has 13 amino acids. CDR3: CASSGWSSYEQYF. DNA for the CDR3: TGTGCCAGCAGTGGGTGGAGCTCCTACGAGCAGTACTTC.

V usage is TRBV28 and J usage is TRBJ1-5, with TRBD1 matching 7 bases. Germline V CDR1 and CDR2: MDHEN, SYDVKM. The length of the CDR3 is 17 residues. The junction had 10 bases not matched to a gene; V was cut back by 5 bases and J by 0 bases. The CDR3, as DNA: TGTGCCAGCAGTCCCTCGCCGGACAGGCCTAGCAATCAGCCCCAGCATTTT. Amino acids: CASSPSPDRPSNQPQHF.

The chain recombines TRBV6-2 or TRBV6-3 with TRBJ1-5; perhaps TRBD1 as D (6 bases). The CDR3 is 14 amino acids. The germline V gene encodes CDR1 MNHEY and CDR2 SVGEGT. Trimming stripped 2 bases from V and 11 bases from J, with 16 bases between. CDR3 sequence (DNA): TGTGCCAGCAGTTACGGGTCAAGGGAGGGGGCCCAGCATTTT. Its protein product is CASSYGSREGAQHF.

The chain carries TRBV12-3 or TRBV12-4 and TRBJ1-1; no reliable D call. This CDR3 is 13 amino acids long. Trimming left V 2 bases short and J 6 bases short, with 10 bases between. The CDR3: CASSLRGTAEAFF. The CDR3 bases are TGTGCCAGCAGTTTAAGAGGTACCGCTGAAGCTTTCTTT.

This chain joins TRBV6-1 and TRBJ1-1; no reliable D call. V was cut by 2 bases and J by 1 base, with 8 bases left in between. The CDR3 has 14 amino acids. The germline V gene has CDR1 MNHNS and CDR2 SASEGT. DNA of the CDR3: TGTGCCAGCAGTGAACGGGTCCAGAACACTGAAGCTTTCTTT. This codes for CASSERVQNTEAFF.

This clone was picked up a small number of times. The CDR3 protein is CASSTRTGNTGELFF. CDR3 nucleotides: TGTGCCAGCAGCACACGGACAGGGAACACCGGGGAGCTGTTTTTT. This rearrangement joins TRBV11-2 to TRBJ2-2; 7 bases fit TRBD1. The V and J ends lost 5 bases and 1 base, in that order; junction bases with no gene match: 4. CDR1 and CDR2 from the germline V gene are SGHAT and FQNNGV. CDR3 length equals 15 residues.

This clone came up once. The chain links TRBV6-1 to TRBJ2-7, with D possibly being TRBD1 (5 bases). Germline loops: CDR1 MNHNS, CDR2 SASEGT. The CDR3 runs to 15 residues. The V end lost 3 bases, the J end lost 3 bases, and 15 bases lay between the germline ends. As DNA, the CDR3 is TGTGCCAGCAGTGATCTCGGCAGGGATTTCTACGAGCAGTACTTC. This translates into CASSDLGRDFYEQYF.

The V and J genes are TRBV3-1 (or the pseudogene TRBV3-2) and TRBJ1-5; D gene ambiguous. Germline V gives CDR1 LGHDT, CDR2 YNNKEL (reference sequence). Trimming stripped 4 bases from V and 3 bases from J, with 13 bases between. This CDR3 has 15 residues. CDR3 sequence: CASSLGLLFNQPQHF. CDR3 DNA sequence: TGTGCCAGCAGCCTAGGACTGTTATTCAATCAGCCCCAGCATTTT.

The V and J genes are TRBV11-2 and TRBJ2-3, with 10 bases identical to TRBD2. Trimming at V came to 3 bases and at J to 0 bases, leaving 6 bases not matched to a gene. The CDR3 consists of 17 residues. CDR1 and CDR2 (germline): SGHAT, FQNNGV. The CDR3 nucleotides read TGTGCCAGCAGCTTTCGACTAGCGGGTTCTAGCACAGATACGCAGTATTTT. This encodes CASSFRLAGSSTDTQYF.

This chain joins TRBV10-3 and TRBJ2-7; D is possibly TRBD1 (6 bases). Germline assignment: CDR1 ENHRY and CDR2 SYGVKD. The ends were cut back, 8 bases at V and 3 bases at J, with 29 bases in the middle. CDR3 length: 18 residues. The CDR3 sequence: CAIFGQQHLSRSDYEQYF. The DNA for the CDR3 is TGTGCCATCTTCGGACAGCAACACCTTAGTCGTAGCGACTACGAGCAGTACTTC.

The V and J genes are TRBV20-1 and TRBJ2-7; 7 nucleotides line up with TRBD2. Germline values: CDR1 DFQATT, CDR2 SNEGSKA (reference sequence). This CDR3 region has 13 residues. V lost 6 bases to trimming and J lost 3 bases; unmatched junction nucleotides: 8. DNA for the CDR3: TGCAGTGCGAGTGGGGAGGGGCTCTACGAGCAGTACTTC. It encodes CSASGEGLYEQYF.

This clone was found once. The CDR3 spells CASSFLGGRDTQYF. The CDR3, as DNA: TGCGCCAGCAGCTTCCTGGGGGGAAGAGATACGCAGTATTTT. The chain recombines TRBV5-1 with TRBJ2-3; TRBD2 might be the D (6 bases). V lost 2 bases, J lost 5 bases, and 12 bases lay in between. The CDR3 runs 14 residues. Germline V lookup: CDR1 SGHRS, CDR2 YFSETQ.

This chain links TRBV6-1 with TRBJ1-2; D is unclear. CDR1 is MNHNS, CDR2 SASEGT, per germline. This CDR3 is 17 amino acids long. Trimming left V 2 bases short and J 7 bases short, with 23 bases between. The CDR3 nucleotides are TGTGCCAGCAGTGAAATAGTGGGGAGCTGGTTTTCCGGTGGCTACACCTTC. Residues: CASSEIVGSWFSGGYTF.

The chain is built from TRBV28 and TRBJ2-7; TRBD1 aligns across 9 bases. Trimming at V came to 6 bases and at J to 2 bases, leaving 8 bases not matched to a gene. The CDR3 has 15 residues. CDR1 and CDR2 from the germline V gene are MDHEN and SYDVKM. CDR3 DNA sequence: TGTGCCAGCAGCCGGCCCGGGACAGGGCCCTACGAGCAGTACTTC. Its protein product is CASSRPGTGPYEQYF. Complete variable domain (other parts from reference TRBV28 and TRBJ2-7): DVKVTQSSRYLVKRTGEKVFLECVQDMDHENMFWYRQDPGLGLRLIYFSYDVKMKEKGDIPEGYSVSREKKERFSLILESASTNQTSMYLCASSRPGTGPYEQYFGPGTRLTVT.

The chain uses TRBV7-3 and TRBJ2-1, with D possibly being TRBD2 (6 bases). The CDR3 is 17 amino acids. Trimming pared 2 bases from V and 1 base from J, leaving 15 bases between. Germline V lookup: CDR1 SGHTA, CDR2 FQGTGA. The CDR3: CASSLSPTSHSYNEQFF. The CDR3 DNA follows: TGTGCCAGCAGCTTATCTCCTACTAGCCATTCCTACAATGAGCAGTTCTTC.

V usage is TRBV27 and J usage is TRBJ2-3; D gene uncertain. From germline, CDR1 is MNHEY and CDR2 SMNVEV (reference sequence). The CDR3 runs to 13 residues. V lost 6 bases and J 0 bases, leaving 7 bases between the germline ends. The CDR3 spells CASRLHSTDTQYF. CDR3 DNA: TGTGCCAGCAGACTTCATAGCACAGATACGCAGTATTTT.

Worth noting for this clone: An end of the junction differs from the germline gene, which may be a read error. The chain joins TRBV28 to TRBJ1-6; 7 nucleotides match TRBD1. The CDR3 totals 17 residues. Germline V CDR1 and CDR2: MDHEN, SYDVKM. The CDR3: CASRPTQGVPYNSPLHF. The CDR3, as DNA: TGTGCCAGCAGGCCTACCCAGGGGGTTCCCTACAATTCACCCCTCCACTTT.

The V gene is TRBV10-3, the J gene TRBJ2-5; 11 nucleotides align to TRBD2. CDR3 length: 16 amino acids. Germline V gene lookup returns CDR1 ENHRY and CDR2 SYGVKD. V was clipped by 6 bases and J by 1 base; unmatched bases: 7. The CDR3 protein is CAIRGSSGRSQETQYF. The CDR3, as DNA: TGTGCCATCAGGGGCTCTAGCGGGAGGTCCCAAGAGACCCAGTACTTC.

This sequence joins TRBV6-2 or TRBV6-3 and TRBJ2-5, with TRBD2 matching 16 bases. The CDR3 consists of 18 residues. V was pared by 5 bases and J by 4 bases, with 10 bases of the junction left unmatched. Germline CDR1 is MNHEY and CDR2 is SVGEGT. Here the CDR3 reads CASSTGTSGRAWRETQYF. The CDR3 nucleotides are TGTGCCAGCAGTACCGGGACTAGCGGGAGGGCCTGGAGAGAGACCCAGTACTTC.

This chain links TRBV3-1 (or the pseudogene TRBV3-2) with TRBJ2-4; TRBD2 might be the D (6 bases). The CDR3 runs 15 residues. The germline CDR1 and CDR2 sequences are LGHDT and YNNKEL (reference sequence). The V and J ends lost 4 bases and 0 bases respectively, with 10 bases between them. The CDR3 nucleotides are TGTGCCAGCAGCCTAGGGACTTTAGCCAAAAACATTCAGTACTTC. It specifies CASSLGTLAKNIQYF.